What follows are 10 T cell receptor beta chains derived from one specimen sequenced in a study of cytomegalovirus exposure and HLA in healthy donors. Vbeta (60) and Jbeta (13) primers were used in the PCR. Generated by immunoSEQ multiplex PCR, the TCRdb table keeps only in-frame clones and is missing some. The sample holds 85,000 to 100,000 clones, approximately 81% seen once. Sequencing was done on a sample of PBMCs. Receptors originate from a girl aged 2 to 9 in good health and CMV-seropositive.

CDR3 sequence (DNA): TGTGCCAGCAGTCCCCTCCGGAACACTGAAGCTTTCTTT. This translates into CASSPLRNTEAFF. The chain combines TRBV6-5 with TRBJ1-1; D not certain. V lost 5 bases and J lost 1, with 8 bases in between. Germline V gene data show CDR1 as MNHEY and CDR2 as SVGAGI. The CDR3 is 13 amino acids.

This clone showed up just once. V is TRBV4-1 and J is TRBJ2-3; tentative D call: TRBD1 (6 bases). Per germline, CDR1 MGHRA and CDR2 YSYEKL. This CDR3 is built from 15 residues. V was trimmed by 1 base and J by 2 bases, leaving 10 bases between them. The CDR3 DNA is TGCGCCAGCAGCCAAGTACTGGGACACACAGATACGCAGTATTTT. Translating gives CASSQVLGHTDTQYF.

Only a few counts were recorded for this clone. CDR3 sequence: CASSQSLTGRAKNIQYF. CDR3 sequence (DNA): TGCGCCAGCAGCCAAAGTCTAACAGGGCGAGCCAAAAACATTCAGTACTTC. The J gene is TRBJ2-4, the V gene TRBV4-3; maybe TRBD1 (6 bases). The V and J ends lost 2 bases and 0 bases respectively, with 14 bases between them. The V gene's germline CDR1 is LGHNA and CDR2 YSLEER. This CDR3 spans 17 amino acids.

The chain carries TRBV2 and TRBJ2-3; D is unresolved. The CDR3 loop spans 14 amino acids. Trimming took off 7 bases at V and 1 base at J, with 12 bases between the two ends. Germline values: CDR1 SNHLY, CDR2 FYNNEI. The CDR3 DNA is TGTGCCAGCAAGAATAAAGAGGGCACAGATACGCAGTATTTT. It yields the protein CASKNKEGTDTQYF. The variable domain in full, completed from reference TRBV2 and TRBJ2-3, reads EPEVTQTPSHQVTQMGQEVILRCVPISNHLYFYWYRQILGQKVEFLVSFYNNEISEKSEIFDDQFSVERPDGSNFTLKIRSTKLEDSAMYFCASKNKEGTDTQYFGPGTRLTVL.

This clone came up once. The genes are TRBV29-1 and TRBJ1-1; D ambiguous. V lost 4 bases, J lost 7 bases, and 13 bases lay in between. Germline assignment: CDR1 SQVTM and CDR2 ANQGSEA. CDR3 length: 12 residues. CDR3 sequence: CSVVAAISEAFF. The CDR3 DNA sequence: TGCAGCGTTGTAGCAGCTATAAGTGAAGCTTTCTTT.

This chain connects TRBV4-3 to TRBJ2-1, with D maybe TRBD2 (5 bases). The CDR3 consists of 14 residues. Germline lookup yields CDR1 LGHNA and CDR2 YSLEER. Deletions cut 2 bases from V and 7 bases from J, with 12 bases between. The CDR3 is CASSQLVRGNEQFF. The CDR3 DNA sequence: TGCGCCAGCAGCCAATTGGTTAGAGGGAATGAGCAGTTCTTC.

This clone was found a few times. V gene TRBV7-9 combines with J gene TRBJ2-7; D is undetermined. CDR1 and CDR2 (germline): SEHNR, FQNEAQ (reference sequence). Trimming shortened V by 5 bases and J by 6 bases, and 11 bases separated the two germline ends. This CDR3 has 12 residues. DNA for the CDR3: TGTGCCAGCAGCCCCAAAGCTGGCGAGCAGTACTTC. Protein: CASSPKAGEQYF.

The V call is TRBV5-1, the J call TRBJ1-1; D call uncertain. CDR1 SGHRS and CDR2 YFSETQ come from the germline V gene. CDR3 length: 14 residues. V was shortened by 0 bases and J by 0 bases, with 6 bases between the two germline ends. The CDR3 loop is CASSLGVMNTEAFF. DNA for the CDR3: TGCGCCAGCAGCTTGGGTGTCATGAACACTGAAGCTTTCTTT.

The chain carries TRBV5-4 and TRBJ2-1, with TRBD2 identical over 10 bases. This CDR3 region has 15 residues. Germline V lookup: CDR1 SGHNT, CDR2 YYREEE (reference sequence). V lost 5 bases to trimming and J lost 4 bases; unmatched junction nucleotides: 6. CDR3 sequence reads: CASSQWTSGYNEQFF. The CDR3 coding sequence is TGTGCCAGCAGTCAGTGGACTAGCGGATACAATGAGCAGTTCTTC.

The chain combines TRBV4-3 with TRBJ2-1, with 13 bases aligning to TRBD2. There are 16 residues in the CDR3. CDR1 LGHNA and CDR2 YSLEER come from the germline V gene. Trimming removed 5 bases from V and 7 bases from J; junction bases left unmatched: 8. The CDR3 loop reads CASSSWTSGRRNEQFF. DNA for the CDR3: TGCGCCAGCAGCTCCTGGACTAGCGGGAGAAGAAATGAGCAGTTCTTC.